The present TCR beta chain was sequenced within a study of metastatic and nonmetastatic thyroid tumors. On the study more broadly: A comparison of repertoires was made across blood and tumor or nodule tissue from malignant and benign thyroid patients. The study, taken as a whole, reports: A significant increase in TCR beta diversity was reportedly seen in malignant thyroid tumors relative to benign nodules, in blood and tumor.

All patients were untreated before thyroid surgery. Per the original data handling: Researchers built a distant-metastasis classifier for papillary thyroid cancer that drew on CDR3 differences across clinicopathological groups. With MiXCR, TCRdb called clones anew from the PCR reads. TCRdb's processing, not the authors', yielded these V and J calls. The table records some 55,000 clones, approximately 22% of them present only once. Per the germline V gene, CDR1 is SGHTA and CDR2 is FQGTGA. V gave up 8 bases and J gave up 5 bases, with 12 bases separating them. The CDR3 is made up of 13 amino acids. There are many counts of this clone. The antigen is unknown.

This receptor was identified in a female donor with papillary thyroid cancer or a benign thyroid nodule (not recorded which). Some clones in this sample may be carry-over from other donors' samples. This chain uses TRBV7-3 with TRBJ2-2; D is perhaps TRBD1 or TRBD2 (5 bases each). The specimen was blood. CDR3 loop: CASRGADTGELFF. DNA for the CDR3: TGTGCCAGCCGGGGCGCGGATACCGGGGAGCTGTTTTTT.